The rows below give T cell receptor beta chains drawn from one sample of a study of T-cell reconstitution after alpha-beta-depleted transplantation in children. One entry per CDR3 protein results from TCRdb running MiXCR on the PCR reads. Among some 500,000 distinct CDR3 sequences listed, 18% were seen once. The sequencing used PBMCs from the stem cell graft donor, collected from the stem cell graft. These receptors were collected from a human donor who donated a stem cell graft to a child with acute lymphoblastic leukemia. Both conserved end residues are part of each CDR3. D genes are given only for firm matches. Clone size is given for some rows only: seen once, a few or many times, or a class if the clone is expanded.

size,J,V,D,DNA,CDR3
few,TRBJ2-7,TRBV3-1,NA,TGTGCCAGCAGCCAAGAGGGAGCGGGACACTACGAGCAGTACTTC,CASSQEGAGHYEQYF
NA,TRBJ2-7,TRBV12-3/TRBV12-4,TRBD2,TGTGCCAGCCGAGGGGGGACTAGCGTCGAGCAGTACTTC,CASRGGTSVEQYF
NA,TRBJ2-1,TRBV6-5,NA,TGTGCCAGCAGACTCGGGAGAGAGCAGTTCTTC,CASRLGREQFF
NA,TRBJ2-2,TRBV12-3/TRBV12-4,NA,TGTGCCAGCAGTTTTCGGGGGTCCTGGGAGCTGTTTTTT,CASSFRGSWELFF
few,TRBJ2-1,TRBV12-3/TRBV12-4,NA,TGTGCCAGCAGTGCCCCCCTTAGAATACCTTACAATGAGCAGTTCTTC,CASSAPLRIPYNEQFF
NA,TRBJ2-7,TRBV29-1,TRBD1,TGCAGCGTTGAAGGGGACAGGGGTCCTCTCGAGCAGTACTTC,CSVEGDRGPLEQYF
few,TRBJ1-1,TRBV6-6,NA,TGTGCCAGCAGTTACTCGGAACAGTCTGAAGCTTTCTTT,CASSYSEQSEAFF
many,TRBJ2-7,TRBV12-3/TRBV12-4,NA,TGTGCCAGCAGTATAGACAGCCGCGAGCAGTACTTC,CASSIDSREQYF
few,TRBJ1-5,TRBV27,NA,TGTGCCAGCAGCCCTATGTCAGGGGACAATCAGCCCCAGCATTTT,CASSPMSGDNQPQHF
once,TRBJ2-7,TRBV7-9,TRBD2,TGTGCCAGCAGTAACAGACTAGCGGGTTCCTACGAGCAGTACTTC,CASSNRLAGSYEQYF
NA,TRBJ2-7,TRBV5-1,TRBD2,TGCGCCAGCAGCTTTGGACTAGCGGGGAGAGCCTACGAGCAGTACTTC,CASSFGLAGRAYEQYF
few,TRBJ2-1,TRBV5-1,TRBD2,TGCGCCAGCAGCTCGGATGCCGGGACTAGGCTCAATGAGCAGTTCTTC,CASSSDAGTRLNEQFF
NA,TRBJ2-6,TRBV20-1,NA,TGCAGTGTCGCGGGCTCTGGGGCCAACGTCCTGACTTTC,CSVAGSGANVLTF
few,TRBJ2-5,TRBV7-9,TRBD2,TGTGCCAGCAGCCCACTTATGGGCCTAGCGGGGGCGAGGACCCAGTACTTC,CASSPLMGLAGARTQYF
few,TRBJ2-7,TRBV12-5,TRBD2,TGTGCTAGTGGTTTTGGGACTAGCGGGAGTCGGCAGTACTTC,CASGFGTSGSRQYF
few,TRBJ1-4,TRBV7-9,TRBD1,TGTGCCAGCAGCTCAGGGGGGGATGAAAAACTGTTTTTT,CASSSGGDEKLFF
NA,TRBJ2-7,TRBV18,TRBD1,TGTGCCAGCTCACCAGGCGGACAGGGTGTCGAGCAGTACTTC,CASSPGGQGVEQYF
NA,TRBJ1-2,TRBV19,NA,TGTGCCAGTAGTATTTACGAGGGAACGAACTATGGCTACACCTTC,CASSIYEGTNYGYTF
few,TRBJ1-2,TRBV6-1,TRBD1,TGTGCCAGCGGGGCGGACAGGGGGTTTGGCGGCTACACCTTC,CASGADRGFGGYTF